The rows below give T cell receptor beta chains drawn from one sample of a study of cytomegalovirus exposure and HLA in healthy donors. Sequenced by immunoSEQ multiplex PCR; TCRdb stores in-frame clones only, minus some. The sample has about 210,000 clones, approximately 80% seen once; the top ten hold roughly 3.2%. The source material was PBMCs. The receptors shown here come from a man between 35 and 55 years old in good health and CMV-seropositive. CDR3s include the opening cysteine and the closing phenylalanine or tryptophan. The D gene is left open where the match is weak. Not all rows give a size; the values are once, few, many and, for expanded clones, a class.

j_gene | d_gene | abundance | v_gene | CDR3nt | CDR3aa
TRBJ2-7 | NA | NA | TRBV21-1 | TGTGCCAGCAGCAAAGTGGCATCGTTCGAGCAGTACTTC | CASSKVASFEQYF
TRBJ2-5 | NA | NA | TRBV6-5 | TGTGCCAGCAGCCTAGTGACCCCCCCGGAGACCCAGTACTTC | CASSLVTPPETQYF
TRBJ2-3 | TRBD2 | NA | TRBV2 | TGTGCCAGCAGTACCCGGACTAGCGGGGGTGCAGATACGCAGTATTTT | CASSTRTSGGADTQYF
TRBJ1-6 | TRBD1 | NA | TRBV15 | TGTGCCACCAGCCACGGGGGACAGGGGCCACCCCTCCACTTT | CATSHGGQGPPLHF
TRBJ2-2 | TRBD2 | NA | TRBV5-6 | TGTGCCAGCAGCACTAGCGGGGCGAACACCGGGGAGCTGTTTTTT | CASSTSGANTGELFF
TRBJ2-1 | NA | NA | TRBV10-3 | TGTGCCATCAGTGAAGACAGTTACAATGAGCAGTTCTTC | CAISEDSYNEQFF
TRBJ1-2 | NA | NA | TRBV27 | TGTGCCAGCCGAGTAACTGGGAGCTATGGCTACACCTTC | CASRVTGSYGYTF
TRBJ2-5 | TRBD1 | once | TRBV11-1 | TGTGCCAGCGGTTTGGGACAGGGGGAGATTGGGACCCAGTACTTC | CASGLGQGEIGTQYF
TRBJ2-7 | TRBD2 | once | TRBV10-3 | TGTGCCATCAGTGAGTCGGGTGGGCTAGCGGGACTTTTCTACGAGCAGTACTTC | CAISESGGLAGLFYEQYF
TRBJ2-1 | NA | NA | TRBV7-9 | TGTGCCAGCAGCTTAGATCTCAATGAGCAGTTCTTC | CASSLDLNEQFF
TRBJ1-3 | TRBD1 | NA | TRBV2 | TGTGCCAGCAGCGAACAGGGGCCCTCTGGAAACACCATATATTTT | CASSEQGPSGNTIYF
TRBJ2-1 | NA | NA | TRBV6-1 | TGTGCCAGCAGAACAGGGTACGATGAGCAGTTCTTC | CASRTGYDEQFF
TRBJ2-1 | NA | NA | TRBV19 | TGTGCCAGTAGTACCCACACAGGTTCCCCTCCGAATGAGCAGTTCTTC | CASSTHTGSPPNEQFF
TRBJ1-2 | NA | NA | TRBV7-6 | TGTGCCAGCAGCTCTCATCAGAAAGGGGACTATGGCTACACCTTC | CASSSHQKGDYGYTF
TRBJ1-2 | TRBD1 | once | TRBV5-1 | TGCGCCAGCAGCCTAGACAGGGTCAATGGCTACACCTTC | CASSLDRVNGYTF
TRBJ2-2 | NA | NA | TRBV7-9 | TGTGCCAGCAGCGTCTCCCCTGGTAGGAACACCGGGGAGCTGTTTTTT | CASSVSPGRNTGELFF
TRBJ2-1 | TRBD1 | NA | TRBV27 | TGTGCCAGCAGTTTGGGGACAGGAGGGCACAATGAGCAGTTCTTC | CASSLGTGGHNEQFF
TRBJ2-2 | NA | NA | TRBV7-3 | TGTGCCAGCAGCTCGCGGGGCGCCGCGAACACCGGGGAGCTGTTTTTT | CASSSRGAANTGELFF
TRBJ2-7 | NA | NA | TRBV5-1 | TGCGCCAGCAGCCTCGGGGGGCTTAAGGAGGAGCAGTACTTC | CASSLGGLKEEQYF
TRBJ2-3 | NA | NA | TRBV18 | TGTGCCAGCTCACCACCGGCAGGGGTGGCAGATACGCAGTATTTT | CASSPPAGVADTQYF
TRBJ1-3 | NA | NA | TRBV6-6 | TGTGCCAGCAGTTACGGCGGGGTAAACACCATATATTTT | CASSYGGVNTIYF
TRBJ2-7 | TRBD2 | NA | TRBV2 | TGTGCCTCCACTGGAGCGGGGGGGCCTCACGAGCAGTACTTC | CASTGAGGPHEQYF
TRBJ1-4 | NA | NA | TRBV18 | TGTGCCAGCTCTCCAGACAGTGGTAGTGAAAAACTGTTTTTT | CASSPDSGSEKLFF
TRBJ2-7 | NA | NA | TRBV5-1 | TGCGCCAGCAGCTGGGGGAGGACAAGCTCCTACGAGCAGTACTTC | CASSWGRTSSYEQYF
TRBJ2-3 | NA | once | TRBV7-9 | TGTGCCAGCAGCGCAAGGGGTACCACAGATACGCAGTATTTT | CASSARGTTDTQYF
TRBJ1-1 | TRBD1 | once | TRBV7-9 | TGTGCCAGCAGCGCCATTACAGGGGTGACTGAAGCTTTCTTT | CASSAITGVTEAFF
TRBJ2-7 | TRBD2 | NA | TRBV19 | TGTGCCAGTAGTATGGGACTAGCGACCCAGACGGGGGAGCAGTACTTC | CASSMGLATQTGEQYF
TRBJ2-5 | NA | few | TRBV2 | TGTGCCAGCAGTATAAAAGAGACCCAGTACTTC | CASSIKETQYF
TRBJ2-1 | TRBD1 | NA | TRBV6-1 | TGTGCCAGCGGGGTACAGGGGGGATACAATGAGCAGTTCTTC | CASGVQGGYNEQFF
TRBJ1-2 | NA | NA | TRBV6-5 | TGTGCCAGCAGTTACTCTGGAGGGGTTGGCTACACCTTC | CASSYSGGVGYTF
TRBJ1-2 | NA | NA | TRBV4-2 | TGTGCCAGCAGCCGTCAACAGGATCATGGCTACACCTTC | CASSRQQDHGYTF
TRBJ2-5 | TRBD2 | NA | TRBV11-3 | TGTGCCAGCAGCAAAACTAGCGGGGGTGGGCAAGAGACCCAGTACTTC | CASSKTSGGGQETQYF
TRBJ2-5 | TRBD1 | NA | TRBV29-1 | TGCAGCGTTGCCTTTTCGAGGACAGGGATTGGGGAGACCCAGTACTTC | CSVAFSRTGIGETQYF
TRBJ2-4 | TRBD1 | NA | TRBV13 | TGTGCCAGCAGCTTAGTCAGGGGGCAGGCTCCCTTAGCCAAAAACATTCAGTACTTC | CASSLVRGQAPLAKNIQYF
TRBJ2-7 | TRBD2 | NA | TRBV2 | TGTGCCAGCAGTGAACTCCGCGGGAGAAGCCTCGGCTACGAGCAGTACTTC | CASSELRGRSLGYEQYF
TRBJ2-3 | TRBD2 | NA | TRBV6-1 | TGTGCCAGTCGACTAGCGGGAGGATTTTTGGATACGCAGTATTTT | CASRLAGGFLDTQYF
TRBJ2-2 | TRBD2 | NA | TRBV6-1 | TGTGCCAGCAGGGAAGCGGGAGAGGTCACCGGGGAGCTGTTTTTT | CASREAGEVTGELFF
TRBJ2-1 | NA | NA | TRBV7-2 | TGTGCCAGCAGCTTAGGGGACTTCCAATACAATGAGCAGTTCTTC | CASSLGDFQYNEQFF
TRBJ1-6 | TRBD1 | NA | TRBV4-1 | TGCGCCAGCAGCCAAGATTGGCCGACAGGGGGATTCTCACCCCTCCACTTT | CASSQDWPTGGFSPLHF
TRBJ2-1 | NA | NA | TRBV9 | TGTGCCAGCAGCAATCAACTAGAGAATGAGCAGTTCTTC | CASSNQLENEQFF
TRBJ2-2 | TRBD2 | NA | TRBV19 | TGTGCCAGTAGGGCGGGGGGCACCGGGGAGCTGTTTTTT | CASRAGGTGELFF
TRBJ1-5 | TRBD1 | NA | TRBV10-3 | TGTGCCATCAGTACGACAGGGAACAGTGGTCAGCCCCAGCATTTT | CAISTTGNSGQPQHF
TRBJ1-2 | TRBD1 | NA | TRBV27 | TGTGCCAGCAGTTTCGGGACAGGGGGTAACTATGGCTACACCTTC | CASSFGTGGNYGYTF
TRBJ1-6 | NA | NA | TRBV6-6 | TGTGCCAGCAGTTACGAGGCAAATTCACCCCTCCACTTT | CASSYEANSPLHF
TRBJ2-5 | NA | once | TRBV5-8 | TGTGCCAGCAGCTTGGCCGGGGAGACCCAGTACTTC | CASSLAGETQYF
TRBJ2-3 | NA | NA | TRBV1 | TGCACCAGCAGCCAAGTAACTAGCGGGGCGGGAGATACGCAGTATTTT | CTSSQVTSGAGDTQYF